Presented here are 2 T cell receptor beta chains from one specimen sequenced in a study of shared clonotypes between healthy human individuals. Method: immunoSEQ multiplex PCR; TCRdb's copy keeps in-frame clones and lacks some. This sample has approximately 620,000 clones, with almost 97% found just once. The sequenced sample consisted of naive CD4+ T cells sorted from blood. Subset defined: CD45RA+ positively selected. The receptors were gathered from a woman between 25 and 40 years old in good health.

The gene calls are TRBV6-6 and TRBJ2-3; the D is unclear. Germline V gene sequence: CDR1 MNHNY, CDR2 SVGAGI (reference sequence). The CDR3 sequence is 12 residues long. Trimming took off 6 bases at V and 6 bases at J, with 10 bases between the two ends. CDR3 DNA sequence: TGTGCCAGCAGCCTCCTCCGGGATACGCAGTATTTT. It is translated as CASSLLRDTQYF.

V is TRBV28 and J is TRBJ2-6; tentative D call: TRBD2 (6 bases). V lost 7 bases and J lost 2, with 9 bases in between. The CDR3 length is 14 residues. Germline CDR1 reads MDHEN; CDR2 reads SYDVKM. Here the CDR3 reads CASNGGTGANVLTF. In DNA form, the CDR3 reads TGTGCCAGCAACGGGGGTACTGGGGCCAACGTCCTGACTTTC.